A single sample gave rise to the 9 T cell receptor beta chains below, sequenced in a study of T cell changes during pregnancy in multiple sclerosis. Some clones are missing from TCRdb's copy, which holds only in-frame ones; the method was immunoSEQ multiplex PCR. The sample consists of tens of thousands of clones, 80% to 95% of them appearing once. The sample here was CD4+ T cells from peripheral blood mononuclear cells, taken in the second trimester of pregnancy. Source of these receptors: a female donor in good health, enrolled as a control in a pregnancy study.

The CDR3: CASSRLSSSTNTGELFF. The CDR3 DNA reads as TGTGCCAGCTCAAGGCTTTCTAGCTCCACAAACACCGGGGAGCTGTTTTTT. The chain has TRBV18 and TRBJ2-2; TRBD2 is a possible D gene (5 bases). Germline assignment: CDR1 KGHSH and CDR2 LQKENI. There are 17 residues in the CDR3. The ends were cut back, 5 bases at V and 2 bases at J, with 18 bases in the middle.

The chain employs TRBV11-2 and TRBJ2-5, with D maybe TRBD2 (5 bases). This CDR3 has 13 residues. The V gene's germline CDR1 is SGHAT and CDR2 FQNNGV. V was clipped by 3 bases and J by 5 bases, with 10 bases between them. CDR3 sequence reads: CASSFSGWETQYF. In DNA form, the CDR3 reads TGTGCCAGCAGCTTTTCGGGGTGGGAGACCCAGTACTTC.

The chain uses TRBV5-1 and TRBJ2-5, with 13 nucleotides matching TRBD2. The CDR3 consists of 15 residues. Losses at the gene ends were 4 bases for V and 5 bases for J; bases not matched to a gene: 5. Germline CDR1 reads SGHRS; CDR2 reads YFSETQ. The DNA for the CDR3 is TGCGCCAGCAGCCCGGGACTAGCGGGATATGAGACCCAGTACTTC. Translation: CASSPGLAGYETQYF.

The chain recombines TRBV5-5 with TRBJ2-5; TRBD1 is a possible D gene (6 bases). This CDR3 has 15 residues. CDR1 SGHKS and CDR2 YYEKEE come from the germline V gene (reference sequence). The V end lost 4 bases, the J end lost 3 bases, and 16 bases lay between the germline ends. DNA for the CDR3: TGTGCCAGCAGCCCCCGCTGGGACACCGAAGAGACCCAGTACTTC. It yields the protein CASSPRWDTEETQYF.

This clone showed up just a few times. This chain links TRBV7-2 with TRBJ2-7, with 7 positions matching TRBD1. V trimming: 5 bases; J trimming: 2 bases; junction bases outside the gene matches: 6. Germline V gives CDR1 SGHTA, CDR2 FQGNSA. This CDR3 has 14 amino acids. In DNA form, the CDR3 reads TGTGCCAGCAGCCACTATGGACAGGCCTACGAGCAGTACTTC. Residues: CASSHYGQAYEQYF.

This chain links TRBV2 with TRBJ2-7, with D perhaps TRBD1 (5 bases). The V gene's germline CDR1 is SNHLY and CDR2 FYNNEI. V was pared by 3 bases and J by 5 bases, with 20 bases between. The CDR3 is 16 residues long. CDR3 region: CASSDWTPGRRNEQYF. DNA of the CDR3: TGTGCCAGCAGTGATTGGACACCAGGTCGGCGCAACGAGCAGTACTTC.

The chain links TRBV18 to TRBJ2-7; the D gene is possibly TRBD2 (5 bases). Germline V gives CDR1 KGHSH, CDR2 LQKENI. Trimming removed 3 bases at V and 4 bases at J, with 13 bases between. The CDR3 sequence is 14 residues long. CDR3 bases: TGTGCCAGCTCACCGGGAGCCACGGTATACGAGCAGTACTTC. Its protein product is CASSPGATVYEQYF. Supplemented by reference TRBV18 and TRBJ2-7, the full variable domain reads NAGVMQNPRHLVRRRGQEARLRCSPMKGHSHVYWYRQLPEEGLKFMVYLQKENIIDESGMPKERFSAEFPKEGPSILRIQQVVRGDSAAYFCASSPGATVYEQYFGPGTRLTVT.

This rearrangement joins TRBV5-1 to TRBJ2-5, with 7 positions matching TRBD2. The CDR3 contains 15 residues. The germline CDR1 and CDR2 sequences are SGHRS and YFSETQ. V was pared by 0 bases and J by 4 bases, with 6 bases of the junction left unmatched. The CDR3 region is CASSLGGGSGETQYF. CDR3 bases: TGCGCCAGCAGCTTGGGCGGGGGAAGCGGAGAGACCCAGTACTTC.

This clone showed up just once. The rearrangement uses TRBV6-1 and TRBJ1-1; TRBD1 might be the D (6 bases). The germline CDR1 and CDR2 sequences are MNHNS and SASEGT. Trimming took off 8 bases at V and 2 bases at J, with 15 bases between the two ends. The CDR3 is 14 amino acids. CDR3 DNA: TGTGCCAGCCTACCGGGACACTTAAACACTGAAGCTTTCTTT. Its translation: CASLPGHLNTEAFF.